The present entry profiles one T cell receptor (beta chain) with its context. The target antigen is unknown. The data are from a study of OX40 agonist ivuxolimab in advanced cancers. General observations from the study: Averaged across samples, CD8+ T cells carried more expanded clones than CD4+ did. At 0.1 to 3.0 mg/kg and by week 6, CD4+ and CD8+ T cells in the blood had expanded clonally.

Assay used: immunoSEQ multiplex PCR; TCRdb lists only in-frame clones, some missing. The sample records some 19,000 clones, 73% being singletons. From germline, CDR1 is MNHNY and CDR2 SVGAGI (reference sequence). V lost 0 bases and J lost 10; bases outside the gene matches: 2. The CDR3 runs 13 residues. The sequenced sample was CD4+ or CD8+ T cells sorted from blood, obtained in a trial of the OX40 agonist ivuxolimab. The receptor's source is an adult with an advanced solid tumor such as melanoma, head and neck, liver or kidney cancer. The rearrangement uses TRBV6-6 and TRBJ2-1; the match to TRBD2 covers 8 bases. As DNA, the CDR3 is TGTGCCAGCAGTTACTCGATAGCGGGGGAGCAGTTCTTC. Protein product: CASSYSIAGEQFF.